A selection of T cell receptor beta chains follows, all from one sample in a study of cytomegalovirus exposure and HLA in healthy donors. This table comes from immunoSEQ multiplex PCR, and its TCRdb copy is limited to in-frame clones, with some not included. The profile shows fewer than 250,000 clones, nearly 80% of them singletons. Sequences were obtained from PBMCs. Receptor source: a male donor in good health and CMV-seronegative. Each CDR3 is given with its conserved first and last residue. The D gene is left open where the match is weak. Size values are once, few and many counts, or a class for expanded clones, and some rows have none.

V: TRBV6-5; D: TRBD2; size: NA; J: TRBJ2-5; DNA: TGTGCCAGCAGTTCTAGCGGGGGATGGGAGACCCAGTACTTC; CDR3: CASSSSGGWETQYF
V: TRBV27; D: NA; size: NA; J: TRBJ2-7; DNA: TGTGCCAGCAGTACTAGGCTCAGCTCCTACGAGCAGTACTTC; CDR3: CASSTRLSSYEQYF
V: TRBV6-1; D: TRBD1; size: NA; J: TRBJ1-5; DNA: TGTGCCAGCAGTGCACAGGGGTTTAGCAATCAGCCCCAGCATTTT; CDR3: CASSAQGFSNQPQHF
V: TRBV4-3; D: TRBD1; size: NA; J: TRBJ1-5; DNA: TGCGCCAGCAGCCGGACAGGGGGGGATCAGCCCCAGCATTTT; CDR3: CASSRTGGDQPQHF
V: TRBV7-9; D: TRBD1; size: NA; J: TRBJ1-4; DNA: TGTGCCAGCAGCTTACAGGGGGCTGTTGAAAAACTGTTTTTT; CDR3: CASSLQGAVEKLFF
V: TRBV19; D: NA; size: once; J: TRBJ1-1; DNA: TGTGCCAGTTGGACACCAAACACTGAAGCTTTCTTT; CDR3: CASWTPNTEAFF
V: TRBV4-2; D: TRBD1; size: NA; J: TRBJ2-3; DNA: TGTGCCAGCAGCCAAGATACCGGGACAGGGCAAGATACGCAGTATTTT; CDR3: CASSQDTGTGQDTQYF
V: TRBV7-9; D: NA; size: few; J: TRBJ2-3; DNA: TGTGCCAGCACCCCAGCGGTCGGGGGTGCAGATACGCAGTATTTT; CDR3: CASTPAVGGADTQYF
V: TRBV6-5; D: NA; size: NA; J: TRBJ2-7; DNA: TGTGCCAGCAGTGGAGAGGGTCGACGGTACTTC; CDR3: CASSGEGRRYF
V: TRBV18; D: NA; size: NA; J: TRBJ1-1; DNA: TGTGCCAGCTCACCAGACCCGGAGTACACTGAAGCTTTCTTT; CDR3: CASSPDPEYTEAFF
V: TRBV7-2; D: TRBD2; size: few; J: TRBJ2-1; DNA: TGTGCCAGCAGAGGAGGACTAGCGGGAGGGGATGAGCAGTTCTTC; CDR3: CASRGGLAGGDEQFF
V: TRBV5-1; D: NA; size: once; J: TRBJ2-1; DNA: TGCGCCAGCAGCCCCCGGGACTTCTCCTACAATGAGCAGTTCTTC; CDR3: CASSPRDFSYNEQFF